The T cell receptor beta chain described here comes from a study of blood T cell repertoires in COVID-19. Looking at the study overall: Samples of COVID-19 (acute and convalescent) were obtained from the United States, Italy and Spain. PBMCs, B-cell-depleted T cells, or T cells were the source of the cDNA or gDNA that made up the material.

Original processing methods: Estimates of nucleated cell counts were drawn from the amplification of reference gene primers. Sequenced by immunoSEQ multiplex PCR; TCRdb stores in-frame clones only, minus some. For V, J and clone size, that table is used; D and trimming come from the DNA. Of fewer than 300,000 clones in the sample, more than 70% were seen once. The ends were cut back, 2 bases at V and 5 bases at J, with 14 bases in the middle. There are 15 residues in the CDR3. Germline CDR1 reads KGHDR; CDR2 reads SFDVKD. The TCR sequence derives from a woman younger than 30 with acute or convalescent COVID-19. The material sequenced was peripheral blood. The genes are TRBV24-1 and TRBJ1-2; weak D call: TRBD1 (6 bases). CDR3 bases: TGTGCCACCAGTGATTCCAGGGGCAGGGGTTATGGCTACACCTTC. The encoded protein is CATSDSRGRGYGYTF.